The 8 T cell receptor beta chains presented below share a single source sample, sequenced in a study of T cell responses to AZD1222 COVID-19 vaccine (dated by TCRdb to 2020 to 2023). Interpreted using the paper, the time point label stands for: baseline before first vaccination. Interpreted using the paper, the treatment or condition label stands for: meningococcal conjugate vaccine given as trial control. The method was the immunoSEQ multiplex PCR assay. TCRdb's version of the immuneACCESS table is confined to in-frame rearrangements and falls short of the full clone set. An unresolved V gene accounts for under half of the shortfall where checked; the remainder is of unknown origin. Within this sample are 52,000 or so clones, with around 85% of them counted one time only. The ten largest clones add up to under 25% of the sample. This material consisted of peripheral blood, taken on day 0 of MenACWY control vaccination. Every receptor here comes from an adult in good health.

In regard to this clone: Different DNA sequences within this sample yield the same CDR3. The CDR3 is CASSAGLGYEQYF. The CDR3 nucleotides are TGTGCCAGTAGTGCCGGGCTTGGCTACGAGCAGTACTTC. The chain couples TRBV19 to TRBJ2-7, with D unclear. This CDR3 comprises 13 residues. CDR1 and CDR2 (germline): LNHDA, SQIVND (reference sequence). Trimming left V 5 bases short and J 3 bases short, with 11 bases between.

The V gene is TRBV19, the J gene TRBJ2-3; TRBD2 agrees at 12 bases. After removal of 6 bases from V and 8 bases from J, the junction contained 15 bases not matched to a gene. Looked up from germline, CDR1 is LNHDA and CDR2 is SQIVND (reference sequence). The CDR3 extends over 17 amino acids. The chain's CDR3 is CASSTKALAGGPVTQYF. The CDR3 region has the DNA TGTGCCAGTAGCACCAAAGCTCTAGCGGGAGGGCCGGTTACGCAGTATTTT.

This clone was seen more than once but under ten times. V is TRBV6-5 and J is TRBJ1-4; 8 nucleotides line up with TRBD1. Germline V lookup: CDR1 MNHEY, CDR2 SVGAGI. The length of the CDR3 is 13 residues. Germline trimming cut 5 bases from V and 8 bases from J; bases unmatched to any gene: 4. The CDR3 DNA reads TGTGCCAGCAGTACCAACAGGGGGGAAAAACTGTTTTTT. Amino acid sequence: CASSTNRGEKLFF.

The chain couples TRBV28 to TRBJ2-7; a possible D gene is TRBD2 (6 bases). The CDR3 runs 14 residues. The V gene's germline CDR1 is MDHEN and CDR2 SYDVKM. V was shortened by 7 bases and J by 2 bases, with 15 bases between the two germline ends. CDR3 coding DNA: TGTGCCAGCATACCCGGGAGCCAGGCCTACGAGCAGTACTTC. Its translation is CASIPGSQAYEQYF.

The chain combines TRBV4-2 with TRBJ1-2; 7 bases align to TRBD1. This CDR3 is 13 amino acids long. Germline V gene lookup returns CDR1 LGHNA and CDR2 YNFKEQ. After removal of 3 bases from V and 8 bases from J, the junction contained 6 bases not matched to a gene. CDR3 nucleotides: TGTGCCAGCAGCCAGACAGGGTTTAAAGGCTACACCTTC. Its translation: CASSQTGFKGYTF.

V is TRBV19 and J is TRBJ2-7; no clear D. CDR3 size: 11 residues. V shed 6 bases and J shed 0 bases, with 3 bases lying between them. Germline V gives CDR1 LNHDA, CDR2 SQIVND (reference sequence). Here the CDR3 reads CASSSSYEQYF. CDR3 DNA sequence: TGTGCCAGTAGCAGCTCCTACGAGCAGTACTTC.

The chain couples TRBV30 to TRBJ1-2; D gene uncertain. CDR1 is GTSNPN, CDR2 SVGIG, per germline (reference sequence). Trimming stripped 0 bases from V and 7 bases from J, with 18 bases between. The CDR3 runs 15 residues. In DNA, the CDR3 is TGTGCCTGGAGTGTAAAAGGTAGTTCCGTAACTGGCTACACCTTC. Amino acid sequence: CAWSVKGSSVTGYTF.

J is TRBJ2-7 and V is TRBV7-8; 8 bases map to TRBD1. Germline lookup yields CDR1 SGHVS and CDR2 FQNEAQ. CDR3 length: 16 amino acids. V lost 4 bases, J lost 5 bases, and 13 bases stayed unmatched. The CDR3 loop is CASSSFPGTGSHEQYF. The CDR3, as DNA: TGTGCCAGCAGCTCGTTCCCCGGGACAGGTAGCCACGAGCAGTACTTC.